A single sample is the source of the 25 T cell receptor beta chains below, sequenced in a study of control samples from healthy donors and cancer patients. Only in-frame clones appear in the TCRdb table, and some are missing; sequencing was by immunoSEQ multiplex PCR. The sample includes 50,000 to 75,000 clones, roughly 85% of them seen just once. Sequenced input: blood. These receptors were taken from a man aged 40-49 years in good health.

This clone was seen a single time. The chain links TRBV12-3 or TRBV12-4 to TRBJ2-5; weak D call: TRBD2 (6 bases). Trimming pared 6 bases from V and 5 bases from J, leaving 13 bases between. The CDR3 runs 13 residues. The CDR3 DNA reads TGTGCCAGCAGCAGGATGGAGGGCGAGACCCAGTACTTC. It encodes CASSRMEGETQYF.

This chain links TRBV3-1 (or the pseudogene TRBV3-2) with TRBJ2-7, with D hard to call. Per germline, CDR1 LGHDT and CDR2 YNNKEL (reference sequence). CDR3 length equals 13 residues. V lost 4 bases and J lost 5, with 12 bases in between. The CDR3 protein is CASSPRTTNEQYF. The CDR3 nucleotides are TGTGCCAGCAGCCCGCGGACCACCAACGAGCAGTACTTC.

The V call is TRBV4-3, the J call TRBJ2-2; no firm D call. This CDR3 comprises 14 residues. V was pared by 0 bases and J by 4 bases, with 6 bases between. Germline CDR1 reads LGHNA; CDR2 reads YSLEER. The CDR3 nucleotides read TGCGCCAGCAGCCAAGATGTAGGCACCGGGGAGCTGTTTTTT. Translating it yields CASSQDVGTGELFF.

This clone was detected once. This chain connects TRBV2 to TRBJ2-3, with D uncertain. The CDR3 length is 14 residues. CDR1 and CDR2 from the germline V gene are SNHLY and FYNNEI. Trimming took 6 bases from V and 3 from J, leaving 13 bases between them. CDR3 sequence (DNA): TGTGCCAGCAGGAAGGTCCTAGGTACAGATACGCAGTATTTT. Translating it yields CASRKVLGTDTQYF.

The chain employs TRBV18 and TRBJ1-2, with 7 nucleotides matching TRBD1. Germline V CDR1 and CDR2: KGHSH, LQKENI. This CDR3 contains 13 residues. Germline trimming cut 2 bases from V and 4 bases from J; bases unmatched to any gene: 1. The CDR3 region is CASSPDRAYGYTF. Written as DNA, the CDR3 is TGTGCCAGCTCACCAGACAGGGCCTATGGCTACACCTTC. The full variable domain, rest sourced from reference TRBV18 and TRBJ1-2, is NAGVMQNPRHLVRRRGQEARLRCSPMKGHSHVYWYRQLPEEGLKFMVYLQKENIIDESGMPKERFSAEFPKEGPSILRIQQVVRGDSAAYFCASSPDRAYGYTFGSGTRLTVV.

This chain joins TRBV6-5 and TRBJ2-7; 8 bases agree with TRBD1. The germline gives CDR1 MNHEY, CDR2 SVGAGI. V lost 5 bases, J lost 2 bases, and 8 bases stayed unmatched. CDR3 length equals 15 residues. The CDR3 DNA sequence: TGTGCCAGCAGTAAGAACAGGGGGTCAACCTACGAGCAGTACTTC. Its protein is CASSKNRGSTYEQYF.

This CDR3 reads CASRVGQSQPQHF. The DNA for the CDR3 is TGTGCCAGCAGAGTAGGACAGAGCCAGCCCCAGCATTTT. This chain connects TRBV2 to TRBJ1-5, with D perhaps TRBD1 (6 bases). CDR1 and CDR2 from the germline V gene are SNHLY and FYNNEI. The V end was cut by 6 bases, the J end by 7 bases, with 13 bases between. This CDR3 has 13 amino acids.

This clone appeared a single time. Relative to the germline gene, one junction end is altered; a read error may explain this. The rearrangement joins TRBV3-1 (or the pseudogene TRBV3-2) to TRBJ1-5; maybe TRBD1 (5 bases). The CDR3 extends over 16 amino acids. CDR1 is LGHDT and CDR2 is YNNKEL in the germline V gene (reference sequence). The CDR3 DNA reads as TGTGTCAGCAGCCAAAGCAGGGCCACTCGAAATCAGCCCCAGCATTTT. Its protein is CVSSQSRATRNQPQHF.

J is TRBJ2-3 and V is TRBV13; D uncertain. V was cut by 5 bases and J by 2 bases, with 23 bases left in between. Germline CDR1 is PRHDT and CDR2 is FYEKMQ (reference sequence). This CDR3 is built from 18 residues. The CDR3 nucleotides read TGTGCCAGCAGCGCAACCTCTGACGGATCGTCCCCCACAGATACGCAGTATTTT. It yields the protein CASSATSDGSSPTDTQYF.

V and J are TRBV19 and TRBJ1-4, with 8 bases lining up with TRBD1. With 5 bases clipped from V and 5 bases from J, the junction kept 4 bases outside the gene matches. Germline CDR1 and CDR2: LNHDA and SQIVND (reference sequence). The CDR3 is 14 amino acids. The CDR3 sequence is CASSSRQGNEKLFF. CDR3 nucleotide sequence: TGTGCCAGTAGTTCCCGACAGGGGAATGAAAAACTGTTTTTT.

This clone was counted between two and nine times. For the CDR3, the DNA is TGTGCCAGCAGCTTGGGTACACAAAATCAGCCCCAGCATTTT. Encoded protein: CASSLGTQNQPQHF. The chain employs TRBV7-9 and TRBJ1-5; the D is unclear. This CDR3 comprises 14 residues. Per the germline V gene, CDR1 is SEHNR and CDR2 is FQNEAQ (reference sequence). V lost 3 bases and J lost 4, with 10 bases in between.

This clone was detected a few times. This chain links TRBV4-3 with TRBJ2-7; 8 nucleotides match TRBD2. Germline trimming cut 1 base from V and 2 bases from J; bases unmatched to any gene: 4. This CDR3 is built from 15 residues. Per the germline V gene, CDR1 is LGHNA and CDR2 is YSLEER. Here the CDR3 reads CASSQVVSGTYEQYF. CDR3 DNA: TGCGCCAGCAGCCAAGTTGTTAGCGGGACCTACGAGCAGTACTTC.

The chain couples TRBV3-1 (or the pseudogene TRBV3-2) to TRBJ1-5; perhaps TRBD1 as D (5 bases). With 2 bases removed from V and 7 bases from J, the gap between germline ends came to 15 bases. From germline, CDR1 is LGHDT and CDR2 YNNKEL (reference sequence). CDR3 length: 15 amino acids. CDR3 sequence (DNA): TGTGCCAGCAGCCAAACGAGGGACGGTTGGCAGCCCCAGCATTTT. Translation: CASSQTRDGWQPQHF.

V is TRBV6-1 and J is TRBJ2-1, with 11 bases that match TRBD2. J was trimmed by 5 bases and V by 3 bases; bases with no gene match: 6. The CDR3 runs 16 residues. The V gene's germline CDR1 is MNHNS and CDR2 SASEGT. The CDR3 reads CASSDLLAGGNNEQFF. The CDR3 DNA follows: TGTGCCAGCAGTGACCTCCTAGCGGGAGGAAACAATGAGCAGTTCTTC.

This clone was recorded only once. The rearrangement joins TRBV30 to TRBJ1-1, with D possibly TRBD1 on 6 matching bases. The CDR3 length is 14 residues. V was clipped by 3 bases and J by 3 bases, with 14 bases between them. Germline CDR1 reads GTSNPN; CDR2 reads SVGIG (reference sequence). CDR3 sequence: CAWSSRAGDTEAFF. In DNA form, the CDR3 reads TGTGCCTGGAGCTCCAGGGCAGGGGACACTGAAGCTTTCTTT.

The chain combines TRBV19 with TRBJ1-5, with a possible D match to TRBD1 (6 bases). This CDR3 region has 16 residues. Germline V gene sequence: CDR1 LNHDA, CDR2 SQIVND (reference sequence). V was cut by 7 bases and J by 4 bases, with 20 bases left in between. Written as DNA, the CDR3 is TGTGCCAGTAATCGTAAGGCACAGGGAGGGAATCAGCCCCAGCATTTT. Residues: CASNRKAQGGNQPQHF.

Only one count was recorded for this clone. The DNA of the CDR3 is TGCAGCGTTGCCAGGGGGCGATCAGATACGCAGTATTTT. Translating it yields CSVARGRSDTQYF. The V call is TRBV29-1, the J call TRBJ2-3; 8 nucleotides match TRBD1. The V and J ends lost 4 bases and 4 bases, in that order; junction bases with no gene match: 4. Germline V gives CDR1 SQVTM, CDR2 ANQGSEA. CDR3 size: 13 residues.

CDR3 amino acids: CASSSGYRETQYF. In nucleotides, the CDR3 is TGTGCCAGCAGCTCCGGGTACAGGGAGACCCAGTACTTC. This chain links TRBV7-2 with TRBJ2-5, with a weak D call TRBD1 (5 bases). Deletions cut 4 bases from V and 5 bases from J, with 11 bases between. The germline V gene encodes CDR1 SGHTA and CDR2 FQGNSA. The CDR3 has 13 residues. The entire variable domain, with the rest obtained from reference TRBV7-2 and TRBJ2-5, is as follows: GAGVSQSPSNKVTEKGKDVELRCDPISGHTALYWYRQSLGQGLEFLIYFQGNSAPDKSGLPSDRFSAERTGGSVSTLTIQRTQQEDSAVYLCASSSGYRETQYFGPGTRLLVL.

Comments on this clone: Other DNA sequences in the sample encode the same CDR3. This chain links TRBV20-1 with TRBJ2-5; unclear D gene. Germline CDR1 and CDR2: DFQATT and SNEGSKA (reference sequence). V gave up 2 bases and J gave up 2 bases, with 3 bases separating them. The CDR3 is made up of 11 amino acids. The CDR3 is CSARLQETQYF. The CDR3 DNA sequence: TGCAGTGCTAGATTACAAGAGACCCAGTACTTC.

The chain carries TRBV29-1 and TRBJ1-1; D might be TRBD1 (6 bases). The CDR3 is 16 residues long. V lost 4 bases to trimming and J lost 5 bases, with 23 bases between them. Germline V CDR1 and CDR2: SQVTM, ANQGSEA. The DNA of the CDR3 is TGCAGCGTTGTAACATGGGCAGGGCGGGGGGCGACTGAAGCTTTCTTT. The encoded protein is CSVVTWAGRGATEAFF.

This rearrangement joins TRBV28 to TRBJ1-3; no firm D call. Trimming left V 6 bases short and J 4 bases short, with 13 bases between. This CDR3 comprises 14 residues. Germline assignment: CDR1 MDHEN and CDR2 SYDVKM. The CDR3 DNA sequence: TGTGCCAGCAGCCAAACTGGACGGGGAAACACCATATATTTT. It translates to CASSQTGRGNTIYF.

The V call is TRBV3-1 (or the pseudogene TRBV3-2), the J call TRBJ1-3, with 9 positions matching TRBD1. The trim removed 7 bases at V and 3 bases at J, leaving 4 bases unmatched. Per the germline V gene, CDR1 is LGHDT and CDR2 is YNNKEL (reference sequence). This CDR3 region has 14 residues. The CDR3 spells CASTTGGLGNTIYF. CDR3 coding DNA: TGTGCCAGCACTACAGGGGGCCTTGGAAACACCATATATTTT.

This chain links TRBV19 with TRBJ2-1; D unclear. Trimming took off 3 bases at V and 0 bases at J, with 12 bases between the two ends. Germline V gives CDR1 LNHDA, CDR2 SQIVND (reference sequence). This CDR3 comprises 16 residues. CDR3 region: CASSMLLPSSYNEQFF. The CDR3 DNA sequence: TGTGCCAGTAGTATGCTGCTCCCTAGCTCCTACAATGAGCAGTTCTTC. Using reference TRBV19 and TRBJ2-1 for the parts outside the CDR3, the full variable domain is DGGITQSPKYLFRKEGQNVTLSCEQNLNHDAMYWYRQDPGQGLRLIYYSQIVNDFQKGDIAEGYSVSREKKESFPLTVTSAQKNPTAFYLCASSMLLPSSYNEQFFGPGTRLTVL.

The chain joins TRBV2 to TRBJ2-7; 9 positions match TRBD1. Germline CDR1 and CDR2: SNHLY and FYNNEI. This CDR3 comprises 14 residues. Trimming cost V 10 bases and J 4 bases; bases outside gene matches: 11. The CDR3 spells CATQWDREYYEQYF. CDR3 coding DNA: TGTGCCACCCAATGGGACAGGGAATATTACGAGCAGTACTTC.

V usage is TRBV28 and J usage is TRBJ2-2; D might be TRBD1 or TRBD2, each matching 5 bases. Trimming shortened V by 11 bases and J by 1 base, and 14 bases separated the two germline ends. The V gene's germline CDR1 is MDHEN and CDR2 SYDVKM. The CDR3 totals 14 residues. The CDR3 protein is CAVGDLGNTGELFF. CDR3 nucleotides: TGTGCCGTAGGGGACCTAGGGAACACCGGGGAGCTGTTTTTT. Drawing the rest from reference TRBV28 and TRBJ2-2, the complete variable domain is DVKVTQSSRYLVKRTGEKVFLECVQDMDHENMFWYRQDPGLGLRLIYFSYDVKMKEKGDIPEGYSVSREKKERFSLILESASTNQTSMYLCAVGDLGNTGELFFGEGSRLTVL.